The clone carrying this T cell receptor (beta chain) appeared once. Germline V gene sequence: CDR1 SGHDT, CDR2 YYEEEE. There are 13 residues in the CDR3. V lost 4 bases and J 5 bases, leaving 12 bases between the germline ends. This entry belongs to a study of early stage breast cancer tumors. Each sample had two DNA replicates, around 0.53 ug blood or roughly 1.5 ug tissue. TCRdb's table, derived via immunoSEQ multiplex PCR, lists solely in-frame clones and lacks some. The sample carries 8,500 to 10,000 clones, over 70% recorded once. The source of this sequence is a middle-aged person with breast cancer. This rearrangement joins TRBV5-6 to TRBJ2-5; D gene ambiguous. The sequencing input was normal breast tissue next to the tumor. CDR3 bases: TGTGCCAGCAGCCCACCGTCTGTGGAGACCCAGTACTTC. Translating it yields CASSPPSVETQYF.